This T cell receptor beta chain was identified during a study of T cell responses to AZD1222 COVID-19 vaccine. Study-wide findings and caveats: Donors were chiefly white British, with a greater number of females, and clonal diversity was perhaps underestimated.

Method: immunoSEQ multiplex PCR; TCRdb's copy keeps in-frame clones and lacks some. This sample yields some 180,000 clones, of which roughly 92% are seen a single time; about 1.5% belongs to the top ten. Regarding this clone: The antigen is not known.

The sample here was peripheral blood, taken 28 days after the second AZD1222 dose. The source is an adult who received the AZD1222 COVID-19 vaccine.

The CDR3 DNA reads TGCAGCGTCCAGATAGGGGGGGACGCTGAAGCTTTCTTT. Translation: CSVQIGGDAEAFF. The genes are TRBV29-1 and TRBJ1-1; weak D call: TRBD1 (6 bases). V was pared by 6 bases and J by 6 bases, with 17 bases between. The CDR3 has 13 amino acids. Germline V gene data show CDR1 as SQVTM and CDR2 as ANQGSEA.